A selection of T cell receptor beta chains follows, all from one sample in a study of blood T cell repertoires in COVID-19. The method was immunoSEQ multiplex PCR; TCRdb's version includes in-frame clones alone and lacks a portion of them. The table includes 89,000 or so clones, approximately 85% detected once. Sequenced input: peripheral blood. These receptors all stem from a man in his forties or fifties with active COVID-19. Each CDR3 is given with its conserved first and last residue. The D gene is left open where the match is weak. Not all rows give a size; the values are once, few, many and, for expanded clones, a class.

CASSMLDRDALREGYTF | NA | TRBJ1-2 | TRBD1 | TRBV19
CSVGLAGVETQYF | NA | TRBJ2-5 | TRBD2 | TRBV29-1
CASSKPSRSNYGYTF | NA | TRBJ1-2 | NA | TRBV28
CATSGTSITMESYTF | NA | TRBJ1-2 | NA | TRBV19
CATSDSGTGSWPQHF | NA | TRBJ1-5 | TRBD1 | TRBV24-1
CASSSLSGQGPEAFF | NA | TRBJ1-1 | TRBD1 | TRBV7-9
CASSSRQGGYEQYF | NA | TRBJ2-7 | TRBD1 | TRBV28
CASSLAENTEAFF | NA | TRBJ1-1 | NA | TRBV7-3
CASSDARDRGGGELFF | once | TRBJ2-2 | TRBD1 | TRBV9
CASSRFTGTSYGYTF | NA | TRBJ1-2 | NA | TRBV3-1/TRBV3-2
CASSSVGRRESSYNEQFF | NA | TRBJ2-1 | NA | TRBV7-9
CASSLPPGQANYGYTF | NA | TRBJ1-2 | TRBD1 | TRBV5-6
CASSQQDLAPQNEQYF | NA | TRBJ2-7 | NA | TRBV4-1
CASSQDRQGMANTIYF | NA | TRBJ1-3 | TRBD1 | TRBV4-3
CASSHLLQGEGPLHF | few | TRBJ1-6 | TRBD1 | TRBV10-2
CASSARGLAGTYEQYF | NA | TRBJ2-7 | TRBD2 | TRBV5-4
CASSPRRDRANEQYF | few | TRBJ2-7 | TRBD1 | TRBV18
CASRSTGYEQYF | NA | TRBJ2-7 | TRBD1 | TRBV28
CASSWTGVVREQFF | NA | TRBJ2-1 | TRBD1 | TRBV6-2/TRBV6-3
CASSLVAGGLYEQYF | NA | TRBJ2-7 | TRBD2 | TRBV5-1
CASSAEGVVYGYTF | NA | TRBJ1-2 | NA | TRBV2
CASSSGGAGDSTDTQYF | NA | TRBJ2-3 | TRBD2 | TRBV28
CATSTDMNTEAFF | NA | TRBJ1-1 | NA | TRBV2
CASSPRGGGGTEAFF | NA | TRBJ1-1 | NA | TRBV5-8
CASSLSGGSGVSGYTF | NA | TRBJ1-2 | NA | TRBV7-2
CASGRHGEGQYF | NA | TRBJ2-7 | NA | TRBV6-5
CASRPEGTSEYNEQFF | NA | TRBJ2-1 | TRBD2 | TRBV5-6
CASSLEGLAVISYNEQFF | NA | TRBJ2-1 | TRBD2 | TRBV5-1
CASSPTGGGLDTQYF | NA | TRBJ2-3 | TRBD1 | TRBV6-6
CASSPGQGNIQYF | NA | TRBJ2-4 | TRBD1 | TRBV2
CASSQGEGRAFYEQYF | NA | TRBJ2-7 | TRBD2 | TRBV4-1
CASSFERGTNTGELFF | once | TRBJ2-2 | TRBD2 | TRBV28
CASSLLGLAPDTQYF | NA | TRBJ2-3 | NA | TRBV7-2
CASSKVGDRLPRTTDNEQFF | NA | TRBJ2-1 | NA | TRBV21-1
CASSRTTSGRFSYEQYF | NA | TRBJ2-7 | TRBD2 | TRBV28
CASSPGLAVYLNTQYF | once | TRBJ2-3 | TRBD2 | TRBV19
CASSLSRGPNYGYTF | NA | TRBJ1-2 | TRBD1 | TRBV27
CASSFGYEQYF | NA | TRBJ2-7 | NA | TRBV28
CASSPSGTGNSPLHF | NA | TRBJ1-6 | TRBD1 | TRBV7-9
CASSPATGQGYEQYF | NA | TRBJ2-7 | TRBD1 | TRBV7-2
CALRASGQETQYF | NA | TRBJ2-5 | TRBD2 | TRBV2
CASSQTGGNGYTF | NA | TRBJ1-2 | TRBD1 | TRBV4-2
CASRRTGGDTQYF | NA | TRBJ2-3 | TRBD1 | TRBV19
CASRVRDRGTYEQYF | NA | TRBJ2-7 | TRBD1 | TRBV2
CASSLVTGSNTEAFF | NA | TRBJ1-1 | NA | TRBV5-4
CASSLALASVKQYF | once | TRBJ2-7 | NA | TRBV27
CASSQDLGTGTGNTIYF | NA | TRBJ1-3 | TRBD1 | TRBV3-1/TRBV3-2